This is a list of T cell receptor beta chains from one sample in a study of radiation and T cells in renal cell carcinoma. Produced via immunoSEQ multiplex PCR; TCRdb's table is partial and in-frame only. The sample records 60,000 to 65,000 clones, around 78% being singletons. The source was blood, collected from a patient whose treatment included radiotherapy and nephrectomy. All receptors derive from a man in his 60s with renal cell carcinoma. Both conserved end residues are part of each CDR3. A D gene is named only where the DNA matches it firmly. Clone size is given for some rows only: seen once, a few or many times, or a class if the clone is expanded.

clone size | D gene | J gene | V gene | CDR3 protein | CDR3 DNA
. | TRBD1 | TRBJ1-4 | TRBV19 | CASSPRGQDEKLFF | TGTGCCAGTAGTCCCAGGGGGCAGGATGAAAAACTGTTTTTT
. | TRBD1 | TRBJ1-2 | TRBV7-8 | CASSLFGQGSLVGYTF | TGTGCCAGCAGCTTATTCGGACAGGGTTCCCTCGTAGGCTACACCTTC
. | TRBD1 | TRBJ2-5 | TRBV29-1 | CSVGLPGGQETQYF | TGCAGCGTTGGGTTGCCAGGGGGTCAAGAGACCCAGTACTTC
once | TRBD1 | TRBJ1-4 | TRBV30 | CAWSTTRTGNEKLFF | TGTGCCTGGAGTACCACCCGGACAGGGAATGAAAAACTGTTTTTT
. | TRBD1 | TRBJ1-1 | TRBV7-2 | CASSLDRRSRAFF | TGTGCCAGCAGCTTGGACAGGCGATCGAGAGCTTTCTTT
. | . | TRBJ1-2 | TRBV6-5 | CASSYSAGDGYTF | TGTGCCAGCAGTTACTCGGCAGGGGACGGCTACACCTTC
. | TRBD2 | TRBJ2-7 | TRBV7-8 | CASSTSGLSSYEQYF | TGTGCCAGCAGCACTAGCGGGTTAAGCTCCTACGAGCAGTACTTC
once | TRBD2 | TRBJ2-5 | TRBV6-1 | CAGGGPQETQYF | TGTGCGGGGGGGGGACCCCAAGAGACCCAGTACTTC
. | TRBD1 | TRBJ1-1 | TRBV7-6 | CASSSRTGANTEAFF | TGTGCCAGCAGCTCCCGGACAGGGGCGAACACTGAAGCTTTCTTT
. | . | TRBJ1-2 | TRBV6-5 | CASKGGTYGYTF | TGTGCCAGCAAGGGGGGCACCTATGGCTACACCTTC
. | . | TRBJ2-5 | TRBV29-1 | CSVYRVSGETQYF | TGCAGCGTTTACAGGGTGTCAGGAGAGACCCAGTACTTC
few | . | TRBJ1-5 | TRBV6-4 | CASSASRDQPQHF | TGTGCCAGCAGCGCCTCTCGGGATCAGCCCCAGCATTTT
. | . | TRBJ1-5 | TRBV6-5 | CASSSSSYQPQHF | TGTGCCAGCAGTTCAAGTTCGTATCAGCCCCAGCATTTT
. | TRBD1 | TRBJ2-5 | TRBV6-1 | CASTLNRGGETQYF | TGTGCCAGCACCCTCAACAGGGGCGGAGAGACCCAGTACTTC
. | . | TRBJ2-2 | TRBV10-3 | CAISAEGTGELFF | TGTGCCATCAGTGCTGAGGGGACCGGGGAGCTGTTTTTT
once | . | TRBJ1-1 | TRBV20-1 | CSASGNTEAFF | TGCAGTGCTAGCGGGAACACTGAAGCTTTCTTT
. | TRBD2 | TRBJ2-3 | TRBV5-4 | CASSLRLAGASTDTQYF | TGTGCCAGCAGCCTTAGACTAGCGGGAGCCTCCACAGATACGCAGTATTTT
few | . | TRBJ1-1 | TRBV6-1 | CASRDSGRENTEAFF | TGTGCCAGCAGGGATTCGGGACGGGAGAACACTGAAGCTTTCTTT
. | TRBD1 | TRBJ2-3 | TRBV11-3 | CASSLGGQGADTQYF | TGTGCCAGCAGCTTAGGGGGACAGGGTGCAGATACGCAGTATTTT
. | TRBD1 | TRBJ1-6 | TRBV30 | CAWSVDRSSYNSPLHF | TGTGCCTGGAGTGTGGACAGGAGCTCCTATAATTCACCCCTCCACTTT
. | TRBD2 | TRBJ2-1 | TRBV11-3 | CASSLGTSGHNEQFF | TGTGCCAGCAGCTTAGGGACTAGCGGTCACAATGAGCAGTTCTTC
. | . | TRBJ1-1 | TRBV11-2 | CASTPLGGVPAEAFF | TGTGCCAGCACCCCCCTTGGGGGGGTTCCGGCTGAAGCTTTCTTT
. | . | TRBJ2-5 | TRBV2 | CASSESGLEETQYF | TGTGCCAGCAGTGAATCGGGCCTCGAGGAGACCCAGTACTTC
. | . | TRBJ2-2 | TRBV9 | CASSLRGLTGELFF | TGTGCCAGCAGCTTGCGGGGGCTCACCGGGGAGCTGTTTTTT
. | . | TRBJ1-2 | TRBV6-4 | CASSETAGGYGYTF | TGTGCCAGCAGTGAGACCGCCGGCGGGTATGGCTACACCTTC
. | . | TRBJ1-5 | TRBV6-6 | CASSSLDSKPQHF | TGTGCCAGCAGTTCCCTGGACAGCAAGCCCCAGCATTTT
. | . | TRBJ2-2 | TRBV11-2 | CASSLALYSLTGELFF | TGTGCCAGCAGCCTCGCTCTCTATTCACTCACCGGGGAGCTGTTTTTT
few | TRBD1 | TRBJ1-5 | TRBV9 | CASSGGTGGSSNQPQHF | TGTGCCAGCAGCGGGGGGACAGGGGGCAGTAGCAATCAGCCCCAGCATTTT
. | TRBD2 | TRBJ2-3 | TRBV6-6 | CASSYNSGIFTDTQYF | TGTGCCAGCAGTTACAATAGCGGGATCTTCACAGATACGCAGTATTTT
few | . | TRBJ2-1 | TRBV18 | CASSLPFSSSNEQFF | TGTGCCAGCTCACTACCCTTCAGTAGTAGTAATGAGCAGTTCTTC
. | . | TRBJ2-4 | TRBV6-1 | CASSESGLPRAYF | TGTGCCAGCAGTGAAAGTGGCCTACCTAGAGCGTACTTC
. | TRBD2 | TRBJ2-5 | TRBV7-9 | CASSTLAGGGETQYF | TGTGCCAGCAGCACCCTAGCGGGAGGTGGAGAGACCCAGTACTTC